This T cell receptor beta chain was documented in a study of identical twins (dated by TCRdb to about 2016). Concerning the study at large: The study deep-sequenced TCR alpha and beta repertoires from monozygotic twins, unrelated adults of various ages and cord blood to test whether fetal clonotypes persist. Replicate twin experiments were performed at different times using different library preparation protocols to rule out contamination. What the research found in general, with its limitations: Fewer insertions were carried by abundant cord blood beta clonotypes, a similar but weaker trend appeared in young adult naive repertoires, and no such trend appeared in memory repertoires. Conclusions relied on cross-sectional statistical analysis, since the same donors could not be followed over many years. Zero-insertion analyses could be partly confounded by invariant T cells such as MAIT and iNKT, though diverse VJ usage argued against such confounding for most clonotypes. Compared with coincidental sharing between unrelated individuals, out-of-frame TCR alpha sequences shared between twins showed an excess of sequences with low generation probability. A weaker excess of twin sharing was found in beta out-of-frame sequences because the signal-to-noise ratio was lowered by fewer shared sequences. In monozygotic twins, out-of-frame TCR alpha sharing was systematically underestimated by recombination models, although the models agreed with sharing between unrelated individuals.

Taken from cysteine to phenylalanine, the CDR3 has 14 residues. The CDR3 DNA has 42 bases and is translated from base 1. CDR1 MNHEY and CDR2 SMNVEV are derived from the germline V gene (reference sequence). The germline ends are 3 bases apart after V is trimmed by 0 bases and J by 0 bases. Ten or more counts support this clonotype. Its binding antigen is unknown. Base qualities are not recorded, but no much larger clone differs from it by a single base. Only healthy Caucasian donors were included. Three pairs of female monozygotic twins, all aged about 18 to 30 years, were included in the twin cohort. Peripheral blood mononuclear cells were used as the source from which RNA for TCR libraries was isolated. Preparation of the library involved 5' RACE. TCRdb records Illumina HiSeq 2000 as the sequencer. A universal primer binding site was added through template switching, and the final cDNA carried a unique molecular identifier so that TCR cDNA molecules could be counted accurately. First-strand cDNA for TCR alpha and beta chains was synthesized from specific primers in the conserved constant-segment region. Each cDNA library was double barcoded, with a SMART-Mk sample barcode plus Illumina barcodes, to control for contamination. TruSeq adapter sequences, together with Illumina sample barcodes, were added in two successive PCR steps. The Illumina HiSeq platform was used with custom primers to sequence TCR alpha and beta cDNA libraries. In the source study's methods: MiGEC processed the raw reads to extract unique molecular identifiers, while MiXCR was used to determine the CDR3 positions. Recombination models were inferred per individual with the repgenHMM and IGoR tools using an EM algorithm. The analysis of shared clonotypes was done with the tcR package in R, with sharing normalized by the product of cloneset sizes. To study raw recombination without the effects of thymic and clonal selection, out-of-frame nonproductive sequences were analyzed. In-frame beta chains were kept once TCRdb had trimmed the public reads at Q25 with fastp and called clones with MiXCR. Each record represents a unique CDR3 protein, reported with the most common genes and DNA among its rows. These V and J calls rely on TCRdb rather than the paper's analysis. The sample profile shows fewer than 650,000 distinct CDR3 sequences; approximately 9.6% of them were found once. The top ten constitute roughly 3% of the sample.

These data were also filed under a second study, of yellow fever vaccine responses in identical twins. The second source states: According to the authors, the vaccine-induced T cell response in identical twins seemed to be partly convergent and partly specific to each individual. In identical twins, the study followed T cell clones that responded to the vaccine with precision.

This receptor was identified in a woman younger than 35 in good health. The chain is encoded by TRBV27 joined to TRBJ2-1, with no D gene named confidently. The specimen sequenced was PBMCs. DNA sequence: TGTGCCAGCAGTTTATCGGTCTCCTACAATGAGCAGTTCTTC. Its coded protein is CASSLSVSYNEQFF.